These T cell receptor beta chains were read from a single sample in a study of OX40 agonist ivuxolimab in advanced cancers. The data were produced by immunoSEQ multiplex PCR, yet TCRdb's version contains in-frame clones alone and is incomplete. This table holds some 80,000 clones, approximately 84% found once. The sample consisted of CD4+ or CD8+ T cells sorted from blood, taken in a trial of the OX40 agonist ivuxolimab. These receptors were taken from an adult with an advanced solid tumor such as melanoma, head and neck, liver or kidney cancer. The CDR3 runs from the conserved cysteine through the conserved F or W. D genes are given only for firm matches. Only some rows state a clone size, as once, few, many or a class for expanded clones.

d_call	j_call	clone_size	v_call	cdr3_aa	cdr3_nt
TRBD1	TRBJ1-4	.	TRBV9	CASSQWTGKNEKLFF	TGTGCCAGCAGCCAATGGACAGGGAAGAATGAAAAACTGTTTTTT
.	TRBJ2-3	few	TRBV9	CASSVGPVEDTQYF	TGTGCCAGCAGCGTGGGGCCAGTGGAGGATACGCAGTATTTT
.	TRBJ2-5	.	TRBV30	CAWSVHHTQETQYF	TGTGCCTGGAGTGTACATCATACTCAAGAGACCCAGTACTTC
TRBD1	TRBJ1-2	.	TRBV4-1	CASSQDGRQGGTFNYGYTF	TGCGCCAGCAGCCAAGATGGCCGACAGGGGGGGACTTTTAACTATGGCTACACCTTC
.	TRBJ2-3	.	TRBV21-1	CASPLAGRNTDTQYF	TGTGCCAGCCCACTAGCGGGGCGAAACACAGATACGCAGTATTTT
.	TRBJ1-3	.	TRBV25-1	CASSPGGGPGGNTIYF	TGTGCCAGCAGTCCCGGAGGAGGGCCAGGCGGAAACACCATATATTTT
.	TRBJ2-7	.	TRBV29-1	CSVMGGRGRAYEQYF	TGCAGCGTCATGGGGGGTAGGGGGAGGGCCTACGAGCAGTACTTC
.	TRBJ2-5	many	TRBV5-4	CASSSSEYQETQYF	TGTGCCAGCAGTTCCTCAGAGTACCAAGAGACCCAGTACTTC
.	TRBJ1-2	.	TRBV11-3	CASSPGTDYGYTF	TGTGCCAGCAGCCCCGGGACGGACTATGGCTACACCTTC
TRBD2	TRBJ2-3	few	TRBV5-4	CAIRTSGTDTQYF	TGTGCCATTAGGACTAGCGGCACAGATACGCAGTATTTT
TRBD2	TRBJ2-3	.	TRBV28	CASSPRLAASTDTQYF	TGTGCCAGCAGTCCCCGACTAGCGGCTAGCACAGATACGCAGTATTTT
.	TRBJ2-5	once	TRBV25-1	CASNRAGETQYF	TGTGCCAGCAATAGGGCGGGTGAGACCCAGTACTTC
.	TRBJ1-2	once	TRBV6-1	CASSEALEGDIIYGYTF	TGTGCCAGCAGTGAAGCGCTAGAGGGTGACATTATCTATGGCTACACCTTC
.	TRBJ1-1	.	TRBV2	CASRDGLNTEAFF	TGTGCCAGCAGAGACGGACTGAACACTGAAGCTTTCTTT
.	TRBJ1-1	.	TRBV4-1	CASSQGRNTEAFF	TGCGCCAGCAGCCAAGGAAGGAACACTGAAGCTTTCTTT
.	TRBJ1-5	.	TRBV2	CASSVRLSNQPQHF	TGTGCCAGCAGTGTACGACTAAGCAATCAGCCCCAGCATTTT
.	TRBJ1-5	.	TRBV30	CAWSYGGYSNQPQHF	TGTGCCTGGAGTTACGGGGGCTATAGCAATCAGCCCCAGCATTTT
.	TRBJ2-2	.	TRBV5-1	CASSNGVSNTGELFF	TGCGCCAGCAGCAACGGGGTCTCGAACACCGGGGAGCTGTTTTTT
.	TRBJ2-1	.	TRBV18	CASSSTVNNEQFF	TGTGCCAGCTCAAGCACAGTAAACAATGAGCAGTTCTTC
.	TRBJ1-4	.	TRBV19	CASSITGTNHEKLFF	TGTGCCAGTAGTATAACGGGGACAAATCATGAAAAACTGTTTTTT
.	TRBJ1-2	.	TRBV6-6	CASSDTNREHGYTF	TGTGCCAGCAGTGACACAAACAGGGAACATGGCTACACCTTC
TRBD1	TRBJ2-5	.	TRBV5-5	CASSFRGPGETQYF	TGTGCCAGCAGCTTCAGGGGGCCGGGAGAGACCCAGTACTTC
TRBD1	TRBJ1-1	.	TRBV13	CASSLALRQGGAEAFF	TGTGCCAGCAGCTTAGCCCTGCGGCAGGGGGGCGCTGAAGCTTTCTTT
TRBD1	TRBJ1-5	.	TRBV4-1	CASSLDRGLSNQPQHF	TGCGCCAGCAGCCTTGACAGGGGCCTTAGCAATCAGCCCCAGCATTTT
TRBD2	TRBJ2-1	once	TRBV11-2	CASRGLAGGFNEQFF	TGTGCCAGCAGGGGACTAGCGGGGGGTTTCAATGAGCAGTTCTTC
TRBD2	TRBJ2-7	.	TRBV6-5	CASRILAGGIYEQYF	TGTGCCAGCAGAATACTAGCGGGGGGAATCTACGAGCAGTACTTC
TRBD1	TRBJ2-7	.	TRBV11-2	CASSSIGGPSYGQYF	TGTGCCAGCAGCTCAATAGGGGGCCCTTCCTACGGGCAGTACTTC
TRBD1	TRBJ2-1	.	TRBV15	CATGRGGSLSYNEQFF	TGTGCCACCGGCAGAGGGGGCAGCCTGTCCTACAATGAGCAGTTCTTC
TRBD1	TRBJ1-1	.	TRBV19	CASSIGQGATEAFF	TGTGCCAGTAGTATTGGACAGGGGGCCACTGAAGCTTTCTTT
.	TRBJ2-3	.	TRBV6-5	CASSYDSTDTQYF	TGTGCCAGCAGTTACGACTCCACAGATACGCAGTATTTT
.	TRBJ1-2	.	TRBV5-6	CASSLVTGYGYTF	TGTGCCAGCAGCTTGGTTACAGGCTATGGCTACACCTTC
TRBD1	TRBJ1-1	.	TRBV6-6	CASSGDRANTEAFF	TGTGCCAGCAGCGGGGACAGGGCGAACACTGAAGCTTTCTTT
TRBD1	TRBJ1-2	.	TRBV10-3	CAIGTGDGYTF	TGTGCCATCGGGACAGGGGATGGCTACACCTTC
.	TRBJ2-1	.	TRBV7-2	CASSLASSEQFF	TGTGCCAGCAGCTTAGCGTCTAGTGAGCAGTTCTTC
.	TRBJ2-1	.	TRBV6-5	CASSLGLQSYNEQFF	TGTGCCAGCAGCCTGGGACTTCAATCCTACAATGAGCAGTTCTTC
TRBD2	TRBJ2-7	.	TRBV4-2	CASSQDLGGETYEQYF	TGTGCCAGCAGCCAAGATCTTGGGGGGGAGACCTACGAGCAGTACTTC